Reported below is one TCR beta chain. This CDR3 has 16 residues. The V end was cut by 0 bases, the J end by 2 bases, with 14 bases between. Germline-derived CDR1 and CDR2 are LGHNA and YSLEER. This sample stems from a study of blood T cell repertoires in COVID-19. In the original analysis: Reference gene primer amplification in the assay estimated nucleated cell counts. Produced via immunoSEQ multiplex PCR; TCRdb's table is partial and in-frame only. V and J calls and clone size are those listed in that table; D and trimming were worked out from the DNA. The top ten clones hold 1.3% to 1.5% of a sample with 200,000 to 300,000 clones, roughly 88% of them seen once.

The sequence came from an elderly man with acute or convalescent COVID-19. What was sequenced was peripheral blood. The gene calls are TRBV4-3 and TRBJ2-7; D is possibly TRBD2 (6 bases). The CDR3 region has the DNA TGCGCCAGCAGCCAAGATTTAGCTAGCGCTACCTACGAGCAGTACTTC. Residues: CASSQDLASATYEQYF.